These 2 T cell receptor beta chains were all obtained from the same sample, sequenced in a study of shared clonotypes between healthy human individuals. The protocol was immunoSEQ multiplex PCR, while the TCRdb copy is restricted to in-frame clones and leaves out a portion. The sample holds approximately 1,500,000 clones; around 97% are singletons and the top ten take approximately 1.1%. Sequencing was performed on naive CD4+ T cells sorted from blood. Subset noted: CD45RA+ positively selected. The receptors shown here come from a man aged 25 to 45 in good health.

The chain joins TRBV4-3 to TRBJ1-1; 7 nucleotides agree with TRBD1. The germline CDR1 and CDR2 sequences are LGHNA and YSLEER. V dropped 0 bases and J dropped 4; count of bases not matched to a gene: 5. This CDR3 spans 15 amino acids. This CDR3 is CASSQEGRGITEAFF. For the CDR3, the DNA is TGCGCCAGCAGCCAAGAGGGCAGGGGGATCACTGAAGCTTTCTTT.

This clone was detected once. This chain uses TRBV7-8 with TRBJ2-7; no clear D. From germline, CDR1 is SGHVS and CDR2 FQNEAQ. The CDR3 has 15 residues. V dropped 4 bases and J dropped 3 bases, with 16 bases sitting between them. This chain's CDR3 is CASSYIGKDRYEQYF. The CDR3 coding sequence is TGTGCCAGCAGCTACATTGGGAAGGACCGCTACGAGCAGTACTTC.